The 8 T cell receptor beta chains below all came from one sample that was sequenced in a study of regulatory T cells in long-lasting Graves disease. Combining iRepertoire HTBI primers with Arm-PCR of CDR3 regions, the authors built TCR beta libraries. TCRdb reprocessed the multiplex PCR reads with MiXCR, giving one entry per CDR3 protein. The table has some 400,000 distinct CDR3 sequences, about 16% seen once. Specified time point: newly diagnosed GD, antithyroid drugs for less than 3 months. RNA extracted from PBMCs served as the sequencing template. The same data also contributed to another study, on T cells in Graves' hyperthyroidism and ophthalmopathy.

This specimen was peripheral blood mononuclear cells (PBMCs), taken at new diagnosis, from a patient treated with antithyroid drugs. The source of these receptors is a woman in her 30s with Graves disease.

The CDR3 loop is CASSFLGGNQPQHF. The CDR3 DNA reads TGTGCCAGCAGTTTTTTGGGGGGAAATCAGCCCCAGCATTTT. The chain is built from TRBV27 and TRBJ1-5; D might be TRBD1 (5 bases). Deletions cut 3 bases from V and 4 bases from J, with 10 bases between. Germline CDR1 is MNHEY and CDR2 is SMNVEV (reference sequence). The CDR3 has 14 residues.

V usage is TRBV20-1 and J usage is TRBJ1-2; 7 bases align to TRBD1. This CDR3 has 15 amino acids. The trim removed 6 bases at V and 4 bases at J, leaving 14 bases unmatched. Germline lookup yields CDR1 DFQATT and CDR2 SNEGSKA (reference sequence). The CDR3 DNA reads as TGCAGTGCCAACTCCAGGGCAGGGGGGATCTATGGCTACACCTTC. Its protein is CSANSRAGGIYGYTF.

This clonotype was counted at least ten times. The chain has TRBV4-2 and TRBJ2-7, with D tentatively TRBD1 or TRBD2 (5 bases each). Germline lookup yields CDR1 LGHNA and CDR2 YNFKEQ. The V gene lost 0 bases and the J gene lost 3 bases, with 12 bases spanning the gap. The CDR3 spans 15 residues. This chain's CDR3 is CASSQDVAGSYEQYF. CDR3 DNA: TGTGCCAGCAGCCAAGATGTAGCAGGGAGCTACGAGCAGTACTTC.

This clonotype appeared many times. The junction shows a germline mismatch at one end, possibly a read error. This CDR3 reads CASRVTGGAVPNTETFF. The DNA of the CDR3 is TGTGCCAGCAGAGTAACAGGGGGCGCAGTACCGAACACTGAAACTTTCTTT. The chain is built from TRBV2 and TRBJ1-1, with TRBD1 matching 9 bases. This CDR3 is 17 amino acids long. CDR1 is SNHLY, CDR2 FYNNEI, per germline. The variable domain in full, completed from reference TRBV2 and TRBJ1-1, reads EPEVTQTPSHQVTQMGQEVILRCVPISNHLYFYWYRQILGQKVEFLVSFYNNEISEKSEIFDDQFSVERPDGSNFTLKIRSTKLEDSAMYFCASRVTGGAVPNTETFFGQGTRLTVV.

The chain is built from TRBV5-1 and TRBJ2-1, with 7 bases aligning to TRBD2. This CDR3 has 15 residues. Germline V CDR1 and CDR2: SGHRS, YFSETQ. Trimming removed 5 bases from V and 8 bases from J; junction bases left unmatched: 13. This CDR3 reads CASRVGAGESDEQFF. CDR3 sequence (DNA): TGCGCCAGCAGAGTTGGGGCGGGAGAGTCAGATGAGCAGTTCTTC.

This clonotype was detected many times. CDR3 DNA: TGTGCCAGCACAGGGACTAGCACAGATACGCAGTATTTT. Translated: CASTGTSTDTQYF. The chain is built from TRBV28 and TRBJ2-3; D may be TRBD2 (6 bases). This CDR3 has 13 amino acids. The germline V gene has CDR1 MDHEN and CDR2 SYDVKM. V shed 7 bases and J shed 0 bases, with 8 bases lying between them.

In its sample, this clonotype was seen a few times. DNA of the CDR3: TGTGCCAGCAGCTTAGGGCAGACTTACACAACTAATGAAAAACTGTTTTTT. Protein: CASSLGQTYTTNEKLFF. This rearrangement joins TRBV7-9 to TRBJ1-4; the D is unclear. The V gene lost 1 base and the J gene lost 0 bases, with 12 bases spanning the gap. CDR1 and CDR2 from the germline V gene are SEHNR and FQNEAQ (reference sequence). CDR3 length equals 17 residues.

The chain uses TRBV18 and TRBJ2-1, with TRBD2 as a possible D gene (5 bases). The V gene lost 3 bases and the J gene lost 14 bases, with 17 bases spanning the gap. In germline, CDR1 is KGHSH, CDR2 LQKENI. The CDR3 loop spans 13 amino acids. The CDR3 bases are TGTGCCAGCTCACCGGGGAGCGGCCCTAGGGAGTTCTTC. Translation: CASSPGSGPREFF.